This T cell receptor (gamma chain) was sequenced in a study of γδ T cells in repeated Plasmodium falciparum infection. Study information: Timepoints: baseline, immediately before selected infections, and 21 days after every infection. General observations from the study: Vdelta2-negative gammadelta repertoires appeared less diverse and less shared in Malian than Australian children. Vgamma9/Vdelta2+ T cells showed a stable polyclonal repertoire with shared TCRgamma sequences.

This clone was counted many times. Its antigen is still unknown. Bulk repertoires came from Vgamma9/Vdelta2+ or Vdelta2-negative gammadelta T cells flow-sorted from PBMC. This CDR3 comprises 14 residues. CDR1 EGSNGY and CDR2 YDSYNSKV come from the germline V gene. After removal of 1 base from V and 3 bases from J, the junction contained 6 bases not matched to a gene. Each sorted gammadelta sample had TRG and TRD chains sequenced. TCRdb reran clone calling via CATT on the multiplex PCR reads. The sample contains approximately 28,000 gamma-chain clones, 3% of which appear only once. Sample: gamma-delta T cells from blood. The genes are TRGV2 and TRGJ1 or TRGJ2. The clonotype comes from a pool of human donors (malaria-infected and uninfected, not separated). CDR3 region: CATWDGGCYYKKLF. CDR3 nucleotide sequence: TGTGCCACCTGGGACGGAGGGTGTTATTATAAGAAACTCTTT.